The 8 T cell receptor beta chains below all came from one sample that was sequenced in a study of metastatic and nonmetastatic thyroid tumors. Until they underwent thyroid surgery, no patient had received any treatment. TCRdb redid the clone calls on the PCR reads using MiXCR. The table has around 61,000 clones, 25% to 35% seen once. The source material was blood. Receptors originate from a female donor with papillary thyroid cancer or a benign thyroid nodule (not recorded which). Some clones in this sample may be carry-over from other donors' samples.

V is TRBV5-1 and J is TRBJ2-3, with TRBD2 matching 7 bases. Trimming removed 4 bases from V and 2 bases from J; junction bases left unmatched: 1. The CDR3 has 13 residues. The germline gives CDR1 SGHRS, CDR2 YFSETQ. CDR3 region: CASSGGDTDTQYF. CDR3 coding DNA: TGCGCCAGCAGCGGGGGGGACACAGATACGCAGTATTTT.

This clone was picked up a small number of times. CDR3 bases: TGTGCCAGCAGTGTTCAGACAGGGAGCACAGATACGCAGTATTTT. Translation gives CASSVQTGSTDTQYF. J is TRBJ2-3 and V is TRBV28; 7 bases align to TRBD1. The CDR3 is 15 amino acids. The V gene end was trimmed by 5 bases and the J gene end by 0 bases; junction bases not matched to a gene: 5. The V gene's germline CDR1 is MDHEN and CDR2 SYDVKM.

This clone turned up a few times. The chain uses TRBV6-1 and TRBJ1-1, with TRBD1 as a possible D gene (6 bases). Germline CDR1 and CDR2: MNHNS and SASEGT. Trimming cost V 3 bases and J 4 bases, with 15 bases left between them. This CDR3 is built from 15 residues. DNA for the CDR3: TGTGCCAGCAGTGACTCCCCGGAGGGGGTCACTGAAGCTTTCTTT. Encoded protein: CASSDSPEGVTEAFF.

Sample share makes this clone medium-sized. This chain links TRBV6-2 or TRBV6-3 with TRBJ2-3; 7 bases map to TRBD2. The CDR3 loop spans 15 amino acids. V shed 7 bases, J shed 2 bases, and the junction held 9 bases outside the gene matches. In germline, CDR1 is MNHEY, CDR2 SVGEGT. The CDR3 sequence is CASTSPGGDTDTQYF. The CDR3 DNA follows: TGTGCCAGCACCTCCCCGGGGGGAGACACAGATACGCAGTATTTT.

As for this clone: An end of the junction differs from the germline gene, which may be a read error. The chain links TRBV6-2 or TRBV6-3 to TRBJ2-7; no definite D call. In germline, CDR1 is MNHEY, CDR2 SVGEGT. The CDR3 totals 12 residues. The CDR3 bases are TGTGCCAGCAGGGGCCCATACGAGGAAGAGTGTTTC. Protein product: CASRGPYEEECF.

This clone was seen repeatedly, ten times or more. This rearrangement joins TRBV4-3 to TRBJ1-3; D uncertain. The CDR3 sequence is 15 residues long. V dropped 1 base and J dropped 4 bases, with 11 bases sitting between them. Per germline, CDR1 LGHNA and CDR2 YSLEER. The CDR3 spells CASSQAWVSGNTIYF. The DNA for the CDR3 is TGCGCCAGCAGCCAAGCGTGGGTGTCCGGAAACACCATATATTTT.

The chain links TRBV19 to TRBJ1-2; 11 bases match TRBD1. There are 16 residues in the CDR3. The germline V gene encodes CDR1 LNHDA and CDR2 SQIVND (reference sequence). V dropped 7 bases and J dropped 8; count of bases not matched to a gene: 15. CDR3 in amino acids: CASTQDWTGGVRGYTF. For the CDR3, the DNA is TGTGCCAGTACCCAGGATTGGACAGGGGGCGTTAGAGGCTACACCTTC.

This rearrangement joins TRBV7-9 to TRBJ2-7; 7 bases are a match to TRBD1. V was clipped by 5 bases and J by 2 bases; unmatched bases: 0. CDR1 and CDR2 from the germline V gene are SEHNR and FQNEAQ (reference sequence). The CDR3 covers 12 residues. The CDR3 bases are TGTGCCAGCAGCGGACAGGCCTACGAGCAGTACTTC. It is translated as CASSGQAYEQYF. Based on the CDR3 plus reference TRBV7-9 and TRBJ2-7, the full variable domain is DTGVSQNPRHKITKRGQNVTFRCDPISEHNRLYWYRQTLGQGPEFLTYFQNEAQLEKSRLLSDRFSAERPKGSFSTLEIQRTEQGDSAMYLCASSGQAYEQYFGPGTRLTVT.